The 23 T cell receptor beta chains below were found in one sample sequenced in a study of T cells in Graves' hyperthyroidism and ophthalmopathy. It was RNA transcripts that yielded the amplified TCR beta CDR3 regions. Primed by the HTBI set, a first-round RT-PCR was run on the TCR CDR3. TCRdb independently ran MiXCR on the multiplex PCR reads; one entry per CDR3 protein. The sample contains approximately 710,000 distinct CDR3 sequences, 15% to 20% of which appear only once. Sequenced: blood. These receptors were obtained from a man aged 45-65 years with Graves' hyperthyroidism.

This clonotype came up many times. The chain has TRBV12-3 or TRBV12-4 and TRBJ1-4; D unresolved. The CDR3 has 12 amino acids. V dropped 6 bases and J dropped 8 bases, with 10 bases sitting between them. The CDR3 loop reads CASRSGEEKLFF. DNA for the CDR3: TGTGCCAGCAGGTCCGGCGAGGAAAAACTGTTTTTT.

Concerning this clonotype itself: The junction shows a germline mismatch at one end, possibly a read error. The gene calls are TRBV9 and TRBJ2-5, with D unresolved. The CDR3 covers 13 residues. Germline V lookup: CDR1 SGDLS, CDR2 YYNGEE. CDR3 in DNA: TGTGCCGGCAGCACCATCACTCAAGAGACCCAGTACTTC. This gives the protein CAGSTITQETQYF.

This clonotype was seen at least ten times. The chain joins TRBV19 to TRBJ2-7, with D tentatively TRBD2 (5 bases). V shed 4 bases and J shed 9 bases, with 19 bases lying between them. CDR3 size: 14 residues. Per germline, CDR1 LNHDA and CDR2 SQIVND (reference sequence). Here the CDR3 reads CASSTTGGPSTQYF. Here the CDR3 DNA reads TGTGCCAGTAGTACCACCGGAGGACCCAGCACGCAGTACTTC. The complete variable domain, with remaining parts taken from reference TRBV19 and TRBJ2-7, reads DGGITQSPKYLFRKEGQNVTLSCEQNLNHDAMYWYRQDPGQGLRLIYYSQIVNDFQKGDIAEGYSVSREKKESFPLTVTSAQKNPTAFYLCASSTTGGPSTQYFGPGTRLTVT.

DNA for the CDR3: TGTGCCAGCAGCCCCCTAGGGGGGCTAGCGGGAGGGCCCGGGGGCTACAATGAGCAGTTCTTC. Residues: CASSPLGGLAGGPGGYNEQFF. The genes are TRBV13 and TRBJ2-1; 12 positions agree with TRBD2. Trimming removed 5 bases from V and 3 bases from J; junction bases left unmatched: 20. Germline CDR1 PRHDT, CDR2 FYEKMQ (reference sequence). CDR3 length: 21 amino acids.

In its sample, this clonotype was seen many times. V usage is TRBV27 and J usage is TRBJ1-2; no clear D gene. Trimming shortened V by 5 bases and J by 0 bases, and 10 bases separated the two germline ends. In germline, CDR1 is MNHEY, CDR2 SMNVEV (reference sequence). The CDR3 is made up of 14 amino acids. CDR3 bases: TGTGCCAGCAGTCCCCGGGGAACTAACTATGGCTACACCTTC. Amino acid sequence: CASSPRGTNYGYTF.

This clonotype occurred many times. J is TRBJ2-7 and V is TRBV6-2 or TRBV6-3; 7 bases align to TRBD1. Trimming at V came to 0 bases and at J to 3 bases, leaving 5 bases not matched to a gene. The CDR3 loop spans 15 amino acids. CDR1 is MNHEY, CDR2 SVGEGT, per germline. The CDR3: CASSYSGTAYYEQYF. The CDR3 DNA reads as TGTGCCAGCAGTTACTCTGGGACAGCCTACTACGAGCAGTACTTC.

The V call is TRBV4-3, the J call TRBJ1-2; 8 nucleotides match TRBD1. The CDR3 is 19 amino acids. The V gene end was trimmed by 4 bases and the J gene end by 8 bases; junction bases not matched to a gene: 24. CDR1 and CDR2 from the germline V gene are LGHNA and YSLEER. DNA of the CDR3: TGCGCCAGCAGCCTAAGGGAAGCTGGACAGGGTGTGTTAATCGAAGGCTACACCTTC. Translating gives CASSLREAGQGVLIEGYTF.

This clonotype was seen many times. V usage is TRBV5-1 and J usage is TRBJ1-1; possible D gene TRBD1, 5 bases. The CDR3 contains 17 residues. Germline CDR1 SGHRS, CDR2 YFSETQ. Trimming took 4 bases from V and 1 from J, leaving 20 bases between them. As DNA, the CDR3 is TGCGCCAGCAGCCTGCCCCGGGGCGCCCAAAGGAACACTGAAGCTTTCTTT. Amino acids: CASSLPRGAQRNTEAFF.

This clonotype was observed at least ten times. This chain links TRBV6-1 with TRBJ1-1; D is unclear. This CDR3 spans 11 amino acids. Germline CDR1 MNHNS, CDR2 SASEGT. V dropped 5 bases and J dropped 11 bases, with 12 bases sitting between them. For the CDR3, the DNA is TGTGCCAGCAGTTCAGCTGGGAAGGCTTTCTTT. This translates into CASSSAGKAFF.

For this clonotype: Germline and junction disagree at one end, which may indicate a read error. The chain recombines TRBV6-2 or TRBV6-3 with TRBJ1-2; possible D gene TRBD1, 5 bases. The CDR3 has 13 amino acids. The V gene's germline CDR1 is MNHEY and CDR2 SVGEGT. CDR3 region: CTSSGLTAYGYTF. CDR3 DNA: TGTACCAGCAGCGGCCTGACAGCCTATGGCTACACCTTC.

This clonotype showed up many times. The J gene is TRBJ1-5, the V gene TRBV2, with TRBD1 matching over 7 bases. Germline CDR1 reads SNHLY; CDR2 reads FYNNEI. V shed 5 bases, J shed 3 bases, and the junction held 7 bases outside the gene matches. The CDR3 is made up of 15 amino acids. The CDR3 protein is CASSRDRAVNQPQHF. CDR3 in DNA: TGTGCCAGCAGTCGCGACAGGGCAGTCAATCAGCCCCAGCATTTT.

This clonotype has at least ten counts. V and J are TRBV5-1 and TRBJ2-7; D possibly corresponds to TRBD1 (6 bases). This CDR3 contains 15 residues. V gave up 0 bases and J gave up 3 bases, with 13 bases separating them. The germline V gene has CDR1 SGHRS and CDR2 YFSETQ. In nucleotides, the CDR3 is TGCGCCAGCAGCTTGGGAGGGACAAGCCTCTACGAGCAGTACTTC. Encoded protein: CASSLGGTSLYEQYF. Looking up the rest from reference TRBV5-1 and TRBJ2-7 gives the full variable domain: KAGVTQTPRYLIKTRGQQVTLSCSPISGHRSVSWYQQTPGQGLQFLFEYFSETQRNKGNFPGRFSGRQFSNSRSEMNVSTLELGDSALYLCASSLGGTSLYEQYFGPGTRLTVT.

This clonotype has more than one count but fewer than ten. This sequence joins TRBV3-1 and TRBJ2-7, with D perhaps matching TRBD1 (5 bases). This CDR3 has 16 amino acids. V was cut by 2 bases and J by 3 bases, with 17 bases left in between. Germline CDR1 LGHDT, CDR2 YNNKEL (reference sequence). CDR3 sequence reads: CASSQRGRQRNYEQYF. The CDR3 DNA reads TGTGCCAGCAGCCAAAGGGGAAGACAGCGTAACTACGAGCAGTACTTC.

The chain links TRBV5-8 to TRBJ1-6; D is perhaps TRBD1 (5 bases). The germline V and J ends were trimmed by 2 bases and 8 bases, with 11 bases remaining between them. This CDR3 region has 14 residues. Germline assignment: CDR1 SGHTS and CDR2 YDEGEE. Here the CDR3 DNA reads TGTGCCAGCAGCTTTTGGGGGAGGGATTCACCCCTCCACTTT. This gives the protein CASSFWGRDSPLHF.

The gene calls are TRBV9 and TRBJ2-3, with a tentative D call TRBD2 (5 bases). Looked up from germline, CDR1 is SGDLS and CDR2 is YYNGEE. Trimming stripped 0 bases from V and 3 bases from J, with 11 bases between. The CDR3 is made up of 15 amino acids. CDR3: CASSVAPSSTDTQYF. CDR3 nucleotide sequence: TGTGCCAGCAGCGTAGCCCCTAGCAGTACAGATACGCAGTATTTT.

V and J are TRBV5-1 and TRBJ2-7; 7 nucleotides align to TRBD1. Trimming cost V 4 bases and J 4 bases; bases outside gene matches: 8. In germline, CDR1 is SGHRS, CDR2 YFSETQ. There are 14 residues in the CDR3. The CDR3 protein is CASSTGTANYEQYF. CDR3 DNA sequence: TGCGCCAGCAGCACCGGGACAGCCAATTACGAGCAGTACTTC.

This clonotype was seen a handful of times. The rearrangement links TRBV5-1 to TRBJ1-1; 11 nucleotides agree with TRBD1. V lost 4 bases to trimming and J lost 7 bases; unmatched junction nucleotides: 9. This CDR3 region has 15 residues. Germline assignment: CDR1 SGHRS and CDR2 YFSETQ. CDR3 nucleotides: TGCGCCAGCAGCCCTACAGGACAGGGGGCGGTTGAAGCTTTCTTT. Translated, it gives CASSPTGQGAVEAFF.

About this clonotype itself: A clone one base away is much larger, so this may be a read error. The gene calls are TRBV2 and TRBJ1-4; D call uncertain. Germline V lookup: CDR1 SNHLY, CDR2 FYNNEI. The CDR3 length is 13 residues. The CDR3 DNA is TGTGCCAGCAGCTGGCAGGAAAATGAAGAACTGTTTTTT. It translates to CASSWQENEELFF.

This clonotype appeared a few times. This chain connects TRBV19 to TRBJ1-1; no firm D call. The V gene's germline CDR1 is LNHDA and CDR2 SQIVND (reference sequence). Trimming removed 5 bases at V and 0 bases at J, with 10 bases between. The CDR3 consists of 14 residues. CDR3 residues: CASSGRIMNTEAFF. The CDR3 DNA reads as TGTGCCAGTAGTGGCAGGATTATGAACACTGAAGCTTTCTTT.

This clonotype was picked up a small number of times. V and J are TRBV6-1 and TRBJ2-2; D not certain. CDR1 MNHNS and CDR2 SASEGT come from the germline V gene. V lost 6 bases, J lost 1 base, and 9 bases lay in between. The CDR3 consists of 14 residues. The DNA for the CDR3 is TGTGCCAGCAGCCAGGCGGTGAACACCGGGGAGCTGTTTTTT. Amino acids: CASSQAVNTGELFF.

This clonotype has more than one count but fewer than ten. The CDR3 bases are TGCGCCAGCAGCTCAACAGGGAATCTCCCAGATACGCAGTATTTT. Translation gives CASSSTGNLPDTQYF. The gene calls are TRBV5-1 and TRBJ2-3, with D maybe TRBD1 (6 bases). The V and J ends lost 3 bases and 4 bases respectively, with 15 bases between them. The CDR3 spans 15 residues. Germline CDR1 reads SGHRS; CDR2 reads YFSETQ. Variable domain in full (rest from reference TRBV5-1 and TRBJ2-3): KAGVTQTPRYLIKTRGQQVTLSCSPISGHRSVSWYQQTPGQGLQFLFEYFSETQRNKGNFPGRFSGRQFSNSRSEMNVSTLELGDSALYLCASSSTGNLPDTQYFGPGTRLTVL.

This clonotype has ten or more counts. The genes are TRBV13 and TRBJ2-7, with D possibly matching TRBD2 (6 bases). In germline, CDR1 is PRHDT, CDR2 FYEKMQ (reference sequence). The CDR3 is 14 residues long. The V gene lost 2 bases and the J gene lost 5 bases, with 13 bases spanning the gap. CDR3 DNA: TGTGCCAGCAGCTTACTCGGGAGAGGCGACGAGCAGTACTTC. Amino acid sequence: CASSLLGRGDEQYF.

This clonotype was observed at least ten times. This rearrangement joins TRBV28 to TRBJ2-1, with D possibly matching TRBD2 (6 bases). From germline, CDR1 is MDHEN and CDR2 SYDVKM. V dropped 4 bases and J dropped 0 bases, with 13 bases sitting between them. The CDR3 spans 16 residues. The CDR3 coding sequence is TGTGCCAGCAGTTCCCCCCGGGAGACCTCCTACAATGAGCAGTTCTTC. It is translated as CASSSPRETSYNEQFF.